This is a list of T cell receptor beta chains from one sample in a study of blood T cells in healthy people across ages. TCRdb reanalysed the 5' RACE reads using MiXCR and keeps one entry per CDR3 protein. The sample holds 700,000 to 950,000 distinct CDR3 sequences, roughly 43% seen once. The sequencing input was blood. The receptors stem from a woman in her sixties or seventies in good health. Both conserved end residues are part of each CDR3. The D gene is left open where the match is weak. Not all rows give a size; the values are once, few, many and, for expanded clones, a class.

CDR3 length	V gene	D gene	clone size	J gene	CDR3 protein	CDR3 DNA
16	TRBV7-2	-	-	TRBJ1-2	CASSPQIGNPNYGYTF	TGTGCCAGCAGCCCCCAGATCGGGAATCCTAACTATGGCTACACCTTC
16	TRBV4-3	TRBD2	-	TRBJ2-3	CASSQDRGVGTDTQYF	TGCGCCAGCAGCCAAGATCGGGGGGTGGGCACAGATACGCAGTATTTT
12	TRBV11-2	-	-	TRBJ1-4	CASSYTGTPLFF	TGTGCCAGCAGCTATACCGGGACCCCACTGTTTTTT
16	TRBV5-1	-	once	TRBJ2-4	CASSLNPTGTEDIQYF	TGCGCCAGCAGCCTCAACCCGACAGGGACTGAGGACATTCAGTACTTC
15	TRBV6-6	-	-	TRBJ1-1	CASSYSSHLGTEAFF	TGTGCCAGCAGTTACTCGTCCCACCTGGGGACTGAAGCTTTCTTT
15	TRBV28	-	-	TRBJ2-1	CASSLWRDVGNEQFF	TGTGCCAGCAGTTTATGGCGGGATGTAGGCAATGAGCAGTTCTTC
16	TRBV12-3/TRBV12-4	TRBD2	-	TRBJ2-3	CASSLSLAGGTDTQYF	TGTGCCAGCAGTTTGAGTCTAGCGGGAGGCACAGATACGCAGTATTTT
17	TRBV5-1	TRBD2	-	TRBJ2-3	CASSFWLAGDVTDTQYF	TGCGCCAGCAGCTTCTGGCTAGCGGGAGATGTAACAGATACGCAGTATTTT
13	TRBV27	-	-	TRBJ1-4	CASSFGSLEKLFF	TGTGCCAGCAGCTTTGGGTCTCTCGAAAAACTGTTTTTT
11	TRBV20-1	-	-	TRBJ2-3	CSADPGRTQYF	TGCAGTGCCGACCCGGGGCGTACGCAGTATTTT
20	TRBV20-1	TRBD2	few	TRBJ2-1	CSALSTRRTSGRARRNEQFF	TGCAGTGCTCTATCAACACGACGGACTAGCGGGAGGGCTCGGAGAAATGAGCAGTTCTTC
15	TRBV18	-	-	TRBJ1-5	CASSSLTGADQPQHF	TGTGCCAGCTCATCCCTGACAGGAGCGGATCAGCCCCAGCATTTT
14	TRBV5-1	TRBD1	few	TRBJ2-7	CASSAGQGFYEQYF	TGCGCCAGCAGCGCCGGACAGGGCTTCTACGAGCAGTACTTC
16	TRBV20-1	TRBD1	-	TRBJ1-1	CSATPGQGASFAEAFF	TGCAGTGCAACACCGGGACAGGGGGCTTCTTTCGCTGAAGCTTTCTTT
15	TRBV20-1	TRBD2	few	TRBJ2-1	CSARASGGVFNEQFF	TGCAGTGCTAGAGCTAGCGGGGGGGTGTTCAATGAGCAGTTCTTC
14	TRBV5-1	-	-	TRBJ1-1	CASSLRPGTTEAFF	TGCGCCAGCAGCTTGCGGCCAGGGACCACTGAAGCTTTCTTT
16	TRBV7-2	TRBD2	few	TRBJ2-7	CASSLGGSGGSYEQYF	TGTGCCAGCAGCTTAGGGGGTAGCGGGGGCTCCTACGAGCAGTACTTC
15	TRBV4-2	-	-	TRBJ1-1	CASSQTTTENTEAFF	TGTGCCAGCAGCCAAACCACGACAGAGAACACTGAAGCTTTCTTT
14	TRBV27	TRBD2	-	TRBJ2-1	CASSGGGASDEQFF	TGTGCCAGCAGTGGCGGGGGGGCATCCGATGAGCAGTTCTTC
14	TRBV20-1	-	-	TRBJ1-5	CSARIPKYEQPQHF	TGCAGTGCTAGAATACCCAAATACGAGCAGCCCCAGCATTTT
16	TRBV20-1	-	-	TRBJ2-3	CSARDDRDPVVSTQYF	TGCAGTGCTAGAGATGATAGGGACCCAGTAGTCTCTACGCAGTATTTT
12	TRBV12-3/TRBV12-4	-	many	TRBJ2-7	CASSLRDLEQYF	TGTGCCAGCAGTTTACGGGACCTCGAGCAGTACTTC
11	TRBV6-2/TRBV6-3	-	-	TRBJ1-2	CASNPGYGYTF	TGTGCCAGCAATCCAGGGTATGGCTACACCTTC